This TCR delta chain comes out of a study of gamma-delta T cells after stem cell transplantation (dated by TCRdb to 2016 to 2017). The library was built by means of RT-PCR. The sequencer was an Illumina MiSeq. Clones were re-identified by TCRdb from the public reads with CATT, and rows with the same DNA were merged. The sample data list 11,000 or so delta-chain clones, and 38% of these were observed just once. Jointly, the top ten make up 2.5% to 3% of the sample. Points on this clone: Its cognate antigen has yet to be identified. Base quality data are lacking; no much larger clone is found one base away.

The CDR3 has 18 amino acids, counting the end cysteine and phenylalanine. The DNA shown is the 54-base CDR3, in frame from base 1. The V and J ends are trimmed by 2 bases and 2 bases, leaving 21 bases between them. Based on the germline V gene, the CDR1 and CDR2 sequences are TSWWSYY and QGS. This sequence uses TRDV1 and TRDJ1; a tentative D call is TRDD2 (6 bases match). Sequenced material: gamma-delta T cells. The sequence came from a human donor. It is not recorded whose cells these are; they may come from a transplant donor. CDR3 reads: CALGESVPSYGGTDKLIF. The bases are TGTGCTCTTGGGGAATCCGTCCCCTCCTACGGAGGAACCGATAAACTCATCTTT.